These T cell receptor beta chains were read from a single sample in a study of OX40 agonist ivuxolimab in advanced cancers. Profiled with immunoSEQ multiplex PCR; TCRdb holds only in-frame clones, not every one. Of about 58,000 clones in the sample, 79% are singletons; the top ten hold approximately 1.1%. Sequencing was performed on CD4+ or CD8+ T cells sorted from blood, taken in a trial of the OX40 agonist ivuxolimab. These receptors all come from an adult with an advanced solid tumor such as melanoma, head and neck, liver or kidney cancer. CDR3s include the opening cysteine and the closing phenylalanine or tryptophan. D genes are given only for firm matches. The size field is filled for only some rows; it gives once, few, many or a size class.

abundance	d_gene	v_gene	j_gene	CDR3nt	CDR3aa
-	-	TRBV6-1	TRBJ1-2	TGTGCCAGCAGTGAATTCGCGGGGATTGACTACACCTTC	CASSEFAGIDYTF
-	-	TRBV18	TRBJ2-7	TGTGCCAGCTCACCAGATTCCTACGAGCAGTACTTC	CASSPDSYEQYF
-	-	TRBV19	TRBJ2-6	TGTGCCAGTAGTAACCGGGGCGGTCTCTCTGGGGCCAACGTCCTGACTTTC	CASSNRGGLSGANVLTF
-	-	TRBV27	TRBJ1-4	TGTGCCAGCAGTCAAACCCGGGCTTCGCGGTCTGACGAAAAACTGTTTTTT	CASSQTRASRSDEKLFF
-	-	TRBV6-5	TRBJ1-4	TGTGCCAGCAGTTACACCCCCGGGAATGAAAAACTGTTTTTT	CASSYTPGNEKLFF
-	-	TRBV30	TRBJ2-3	TGTGCCTGGAGGGGGTTTGGGACAGATACGCAGTATTTT	CAWRGFGTDTQYF
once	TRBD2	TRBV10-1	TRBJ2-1	TGCGCCAGCAGTGAGTCTGGCGTTGGCGGGGGGGCGGATGAGCAGTTCTTC	CASSESGVGGGADEQFF
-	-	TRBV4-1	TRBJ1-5	TGCGCCAGCAGCCTACTGCAGGGTCGTGGTCAGCCCCAGCATTTT	CASSLLQGRGQPQHF
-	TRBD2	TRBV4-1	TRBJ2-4	TGCGCCAGCAGCCTGTTGGGAGGGAGCAAAAACATTCAGTACTTC	CASSLLGGSKNIQYF
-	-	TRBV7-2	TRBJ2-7	TGTGCCAGCAGCAAAGACCCGGGCGAGCAGTACTTC	CASSKDPGEQYF
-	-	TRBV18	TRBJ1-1	TGTGCCAGCTCACCTGGGGGGGGTAGAGAAACTGAAGCTTTCTTT	CASSPGGGRETEAFF
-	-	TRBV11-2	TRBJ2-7	TGTGCCAGCAGCCCCGACCCACAGGACTACGAGCAGTACTTC	CASSPDPQDYEQYF
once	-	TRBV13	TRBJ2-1	TGTGCCAGCAGCTCGAGACAGCCGGCAGAGCAGTTCTTC	CASSSRQPAEQFF
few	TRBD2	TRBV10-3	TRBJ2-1	TGTGCCATCAGTGGAAGGACTAGCGGAAACAATGAGCAGTTCTTC	CAISGRTSGNNEQFF
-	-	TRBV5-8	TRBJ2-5	TGTGCCAGTATGACAGACTCACGGACCCAGTACTTC	CASMTDSRTQYF
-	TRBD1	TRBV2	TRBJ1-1	TGTGCCAGCAGCGCGAGAACAGGGGCCAACACTGAAGCTTTCTTT	CASSARTGANTEAFF
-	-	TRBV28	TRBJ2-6	TGTGCCACACGAACAGGACGCTCTGGGGCCAACGTCCTGACTTTC	CATRTGRSGANVLTF
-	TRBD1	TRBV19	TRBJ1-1	TGTGCCAGTAACTTACAACGGGACAGGAACACTGAAGCTTTCTTT	CASNLQRDRNTEAFF
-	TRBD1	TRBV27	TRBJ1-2	TGTGCCAGCTCCAAGGGACAGGGGAACTATGGCTACACCTTC	CASSKGQGNYGYTF
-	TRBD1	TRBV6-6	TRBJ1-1	TGTGCCAGCAGTGACAGGGTGGGCGCTGAAGCTTTCTTT	CASSDRVGAEAFF
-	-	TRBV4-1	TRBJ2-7	TGCGCCAGCAGCCCTCAAAGCGGCCCCCATTCCTACGAGCAGTACTTC	CASSPQSGPHSYEQYF
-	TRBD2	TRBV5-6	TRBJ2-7	TGTGCCAGCAGCTCCCCGGGACTAGCACGATACGAGCAGTACTTC	CASSSPGLARYEQYF
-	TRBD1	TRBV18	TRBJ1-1	TGTGCCAGCTCACCTCGCTCCGGGACAGGTGCCCCTGAAGCTTTCTTT	CASSPRSGTGAPEAFF
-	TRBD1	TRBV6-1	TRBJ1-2	TGTGCCAGCAGCCACCGGGACAGGGGAAAGGAAGGCTACACCTTC	CASSHRDRGKEGYTF
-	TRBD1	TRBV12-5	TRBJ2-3	TGTGCTAGTGGACGGGACAGCCACACAGATACGCAGTATTTT	CASGRDSHTDTQYF
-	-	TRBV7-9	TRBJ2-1	TGTGCCAGCAGCTTAGTTCCGGGAACCCGCCAAAATGAGCAGTTCTTC	CASSLVPGTRQNEQFF
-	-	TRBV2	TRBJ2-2	TGTGCCAGCAAGGGGCAGGGTTTTACGGAGCTGTTTTTT	CASKGQGFTELFF
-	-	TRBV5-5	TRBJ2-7	TGTGCCAGCAGCTTGGTTGTGACAGAGAATCCTAACTTC	CASSLVVTENPNF
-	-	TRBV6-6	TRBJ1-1	TGTGCCAGCAGTTACCCAGACCTCGCCAGAGCTTTCTTT	CASSYPDLARAFF
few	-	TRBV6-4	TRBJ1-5	TGTGCCAGCAGTGACTCGAAAGGTGGACGAGGACGGGGTTCTTCGAGCAATCAGCCCCAGCATTTT	CASSDSKGGRGRGSSSNQPQHF
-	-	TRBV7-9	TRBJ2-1	TGTGCCAGCAGCGCGCCGGGACTTGAATACAATGAGCAGTTCTTC	CASSAPGLEYNEQFF
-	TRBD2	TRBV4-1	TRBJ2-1	TGCGCCAGCAGCCCTCTAAGCTGGGTACCCGGGACTACGGGCTCCTACAATGAGCAGTTCTTC	CASSPLSWVPGTTGSYNEQFF
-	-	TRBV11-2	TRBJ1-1	TGTGCCAGCAGCTTAGGTACAGGCAGCATGGCAGCTTTCTTT	CASSLGTGSMAAFF
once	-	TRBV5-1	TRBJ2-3	TGCGCCAGCAGCATCAGGGTTGGTACAGATACGCAGTATTTT	CASSIRVGTDTQYF
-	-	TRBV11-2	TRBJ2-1	TGTGCCAGCAGCACCGGCGGGACTTTGTCCTACAATGAGCAGTTCTTC	CASSTGGTLSYNEQFF
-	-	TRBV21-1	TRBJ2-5	TGTGCCAGCAGCCCACTCCTGGGGGGGGCGCGGACCCAGTACTTC	CASSPLLGGARTQYF
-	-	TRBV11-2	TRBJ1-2	TGTGCCAGCAGCGTTTATACCTCTACTAGCGGCTACACCTTC	CASSVYTSTSGYTF
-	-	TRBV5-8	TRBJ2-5	TGTGCCAGCAGCTCGGGACGTAATAGGGAAGAGACCCAGTACTTC	CASSSGRNREETQYF
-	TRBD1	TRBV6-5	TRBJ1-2	TGTGCCAGCAGTCCACGAGGACAGGGCGGAGGCTACACCTTC	CASSPRGQGGGYTF
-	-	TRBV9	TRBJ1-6	TGTGCCAGCAGCGGGCAGGGCTTGGGGTCACCCCTCCACTTT	CASSGQGLGSPLHF
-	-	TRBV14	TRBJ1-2	TGTGCCAGCAGCCAACAGGAAAGTGGCTACACCTTC	CASSQQESGYTF
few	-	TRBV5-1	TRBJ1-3	TGCGCCAGCAGCTTGGAGTCAGCCGCAAACACCATATATTTT	CASSLESAANTIYF
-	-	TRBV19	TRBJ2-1	TGTGCCAGTAGTACTTGGGTTGTGGGGGGACATGAGCAGTTCTTC	CASSTWVVGGHEQFF
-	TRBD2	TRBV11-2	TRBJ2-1	TGTGCCAGCAGCTTTAGCGGGGGGGCTTCCAATGAGCAGTTCTTC	CASSFSGGASNEQFF
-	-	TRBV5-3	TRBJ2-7	TGTGCCAGAAGCTTGAGGACAGCTAACTACGAGCAGTACTTC	CARSLRTANYEQYF
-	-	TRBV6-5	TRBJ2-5	TGTGCCAGCAGTTACGCCGGAGGGGTCCGCCAAGAGACCCAGTACTTC	CASSYAGGVRQETQYF
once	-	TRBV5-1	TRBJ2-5	TGCGCCAGCAGCTTATACCGGCAAACCATCCAAGAGACCCAGTACTTC	CASSLYRQTIQETQYF
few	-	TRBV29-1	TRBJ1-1	TGCAGCGGCACCGGGACCATGAACACTGAAGCTTTCTTT	CSGTGTMNTEAFF
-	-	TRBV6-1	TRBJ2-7	TGTGCCAGCAGTCCCTCCTACGAGCAGTACTTC	CASSPSYEQYF
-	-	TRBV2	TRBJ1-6	TGTGCCAGCATCGGACAGTCATATAATTCACCCCTCCACTTT	CASIGQSYNSPLHF
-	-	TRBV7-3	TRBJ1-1	TGTGCCAGCAGTCCTGGCCCCCGGGGTTCGATGCGGCGGACGAACACTGAAGCTTTCTTT	CASSPGPRGSMRRTNTEAFF
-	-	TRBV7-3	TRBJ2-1	TGTGCCAGCAGCTTAAGCCGGGAGTTTCCTTGGAATGAGCAGTTCTTC	CASSLSREFPWNEQFF
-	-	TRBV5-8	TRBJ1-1	TGTGCCAGCAGCTTGGGGACGGTAAACACTGAAGCTTTCTTT	CASSLGTVNTEAFF
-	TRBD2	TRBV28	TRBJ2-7	TGTGCCAGCAATCAAAACCCCTCGGGAGGCACCGAGCAGTACTTC	CASNQNPSGGTEQYF
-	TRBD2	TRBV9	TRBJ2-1	TGTGCCAGCAGCCCCAGCGGTGCTAGCGGGAGATACAATGAGCAGTTCTTC	CASSPSGASGRYNEQFF
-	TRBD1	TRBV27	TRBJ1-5	TGTGCCAGCAGTTCGCGACAGGGGGTGGGGAGCAATCAGCCCCAGCATTTT	CASSSRQGVGSNQPQHF
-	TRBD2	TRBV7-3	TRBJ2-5	TGTGCCAGCAGTATAGGACTAGCGGGAGATGGGACCCAGTACTTC	CASSIGLAGDGTQYF
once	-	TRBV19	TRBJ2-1	TGTGCCAGTAGTATATTTGGGGGCAGCCTTGGAAATGAGCAGTTCTTC	CASSIFGGSLGNEQFF
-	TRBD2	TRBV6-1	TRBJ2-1	TGTGCCAGCAGTGATCGATCGACTAGCGGGGGGTACAATGAGCAGTTCTTC	CASSDRSTSGGYNEQFF